This entry lists 24 T cell receptor beta chains sequenced from one sample in a study of cytomegalovirus exposure and HLA in healthy donors (dated by TCRdb to the late 2010s). The library relied on the immunoSEQ multiplex PCR assay. For the multiplex PCR, a mixture combining 60 forward primers for TCR Vbeta segments and 13 reverse primers for TCR Jbeta segments was used. In its TCRdb copy, this immuneACCESS table keeps in-frame sequences only and misses some clones. Where compared with another copy, unresolved V genes explain less than half of these, and the others have no known cause. For this sample there are some 90,000 clones; under 85% appear just once. In total, the top ten clones hold around 14% of the sample. The sequencing input was PBMCs. The receptors were gathered from an older woman in good health and CMV-seropositive.

This chain links TRBV11-2 with TRBJ1-6, with D possibly matching TRBD1 (6 bases). CDR1 SGHAT and CDR2 FQNNGV come from the germline V gene. V was pared by 3 bases and J by 15 bases, with 15 bases between. The CDR3 sequence is 13 residues long. The CDR3 DNA reads as TGTGCCAGCAGCTTGGGTAACAGGGAATTCCTCCACTTT. This translates into CASSLGNREFLHF.

This chain connects TRBV5-1 to TRBJ1-6, with D tentatively TRBD1 (5 bases). The length of the CDR3 is 13 residues. The V end was cut by 7 bases, the J end by 5 bases, with 10 bases between. Germline V gene data show CDR1 as SGHRS and CDR2 as YFSETQ. The CDR3 here is CASGAGNNSPLHF. CDR3 DNA: TGCGCCAGCGGGGCAGGAAATAATTCACCCCTCCACTTT.

This chain uses TRBV5-1 with TRBJ2-2; 8 nucleotides agree with TRBD2. The CDR3 length is 16 residues. Germline CDR1 SGHRS, CDR2 YFSETQ. V lost 4 bases and J lost 1; bases outside the gene matches: 6. CDR3 in amino acids: CASSPLAGQNTGELFF. In nucleotides, the CDR3 is TGCGCCAGCAGCCCCTTAGCGGGACAGAACACCGGGGAGCTGTTTTTT.

This clone was seen only a few times. The J gene is TRBJ2-7, the V gene TRBV6-5, with TRBD1 as a possible D gene (5 bases). CDR3 length: 11 amino acids. Deletions cut 4 bases from V and 6 bases from J, with 7 bases between. Germline V CDR1 and CDR2: MNHEY, SVGAGI. The CDR3 sequence is CASSLGPEQYF. In nucleotides, the CDR3 is TGTGCCAGCAGTTTGGGGCCCGAGCAGTACTTC.

This clone showed up just a few times. The chain is built from TRBV7-9 and TRBJ1-1; D gene unclear. The CDR3 sequence is 14 residues long. Trimming took off 0 bases at V and 6 bases at J, with 11 bases between the two ends. Germline V CDR1 and CDR2: SEHNR, FQNEAQ (reference sequence). CDR3 region: CASSLARPGAEAFF. CDR3 DNA sequence: TGTGCCAGCAGCTTAGCGAGACCCGGGGCTGAAGCTTTCTTT.

The chain joins TRBV6-1 to TRBJ2-7; 8 bases align to TRBD1. This CDR3 region has 15 residues. J lost 0 bases, V lost 7 bases, and 8 bases had no gene match. Germline lookup yields CDR1 MNHNS and CDR2 SASEGT. The CDR3 region is CASTGTGPSSYEQYF. DNA of the CDR3: TGTGCCAGCACCGGGACAGGCCCCAGCTCCTACGAGCAGTACTTC.

A few counts support this clone. CDR3: CASSVDLAQSYEQYF. CDR3 nucleotide sequence: TGTGCCAGCAGCGTAGACCTAGCGCAAAGCTACGAGCAGTACTTC. This chain uses TRBV9 with TRBJ2-7, with a tentative D call TRBD2 (6 bases). CDR3 size: 15 residues. The germline V and J ends were trimmed by 0 bases and 3 bases, with 13 bases remaining between them. Germline V gives CDR1 SGDLS, CDR2 YYNGEE.

The chain carries TRBV5-1 and TRBJ2-1; 9 positions agree with TRBD2. The V gene's germline CDR1 is SGHRS and CDR2 YFSETQ. The CDR3 totals 14 residues. Trimming cost V 3 bases and J 6 bases; bases outside gene matches: 4. DNA for the CDR3: TGCGCCAGCAGCTACGGACTAGCGCGCAATGAGCAGTTCTTC. Protein product: CASSYGLARNEQFF.

The CDR3 DNA follows: TGTGCCAGCAGCTTCAGGACAGGACTCGGGGCCAACGTCCTGACTTTC. Protein product: CASSFRTGLGANVLTF. The chain has TRBV11-2 and TRBJ2-6, with 7 bases fitting TRBD1. This CDR3 is 16 amino acids long. The germline V gene encodes CDR1 SGHAT and CDR2 FQNNGV. With V trimmed by 3 bases and J by 4 bases, 6 bases remained unmatched. The full variable domain, with the rest looked up from reference TRBV11-2 and TRBJ2-6, is EAGVAQSPRYKIIEKRQSVAFWCNPISGHATLYWYQQILGQGPKLLIQFQNNGVVDDSQLPKDRFSAERLKGVDSTLKIQPAKLEDSAVYLCASSFRTGLGANVLTFGAGSRLTVL.

The chain joins TRBV6-5 to TRBJ1-5; unclear D gene. The germline V and J ends were trimmed by 2 bases and 0 bases, with 8 bases remaining between them. The CDR3 is 15 residues long. Looked up from germline, CDR1 is MNHEY and CDR2 is SVGAGI. CDR3 nucleotide sequence: TGTGCCAGCAGTTACGGCTTTAATAGCAATCAGCCCCAGCATTTT. Translating gives CASSYGFNSNQPQHF.

This clone has a handful of counts. The chain is built from TRBV4-3 and TRBJ1-5; TRBD1 might be the D (5 bases). In germline, CDR1 is LGHNA, CDR2 YSLEER. The CDR3 loop spans 17 amino acids. The V end was cut by 1 base, the J end by 7 bases, with 20 bases between. The CDR3 DNA is TGCGCCAGCAGCCAAGCCTGGGGCGGGGTGATGAGGCAGCCCCAGCATTTT. Amino acids: CASSQAWGGVMRQPQHF.

The chain recombines TRBV4-1 with TRBJ2-2; D is possibly TRBD1 (5 bases). V lost 0 bases and J 3 bases, leaving 8 bases between the germline ends. The CDR3 spans 15 residues. Looked up from germline, CDR1 is MGHRA and CDR2 is YSYEKL. This CDR3 is CASSQESGYTGELFF. The CDR3 nucleotides are TGCGCCAGCAGCCAAGAATCAGGGTACACCGGGGAGCTGTTTTTT.

J is TRBJ2-1 and V is TRBV4-3; the match to TRBD1 covers 7 bases. Germline trimming cut 2 bases from V and 5 bases from J; bases unmatched to any gene: 3. The germline CDR1 and CDR2 sequences are LGHNA and YSLEER. CDR3 length: 14 residues. The CDR3: CASSQSGQNNEQFF. Here the CDR3 DNA reads TGCGCCAGCAGCCAATCGGGACAGAACAATGAGCAGTTCTTC.

This clone showed up just once. The rearrangement links TRBV10-3 to TRBJ2-3; TRBD1 is a possible D gene (5 bases). This CDR3 contains 15 residues. In germline, CDR1 is ENHRY, CDR2 SYGVKD. V was pared by 0 bases and J by 1 base, with 8 bases between. In DNA, the CDR3 is TGTGCCATCAGTGAGTCGGTCAGGGGCACAGATACGCAGTATTTT. This translates into CAISESVRGTDTQYF.

V is TRBV6-1 and J is TRBJ2-5; D is ambiguous. CDR1 MNHNS and CDR2 SASEGT come from the germline V gene. The CDR3 is 14 amino acids. V was trimmed by 2 bases and J by 5 bases, leaving 12 bases between them. The CDR3 sequence: CASSEYGFGETQYF. The CDR3, as DNA: TGTGCCAGCAGTGAATACGGGTTTGGGGAGACCCAGTACTTC.

The DNA for the CDR3 is TGTGCCAGCAGCTTAGTTCAGGCACTAGCGGTCCCTACTGGGCAGTTCTTC. As protein: CASSLVQALAVPTGQFF. The rearrangement joins TRBV11-2 to TRBJ2-1; 8 nucleotides agree with TRBD2. After removal of 1 base from V and 12 bases from J, the junction contained 17 bases not matched to a gene. Germline assignment: CDR1 SGHAT and CDR2 FQNNGV. CDR3 length: 17 amino acids. The variable domain in full, with the rest retrieved from reference TRBV11-2 and TRBJ2-1, is EAGVAQSPRYKIIEKRQSVAFWCNPISGHATLYWYQQILGQGPKLLIQFQNNGVVDDSQLPKDRFSAERLKGVDSTLKIQPAKLEDSAVYLCASSLVQALAVPTGQFFGPGTRLTVL.

V and J are TRBV7-4 and TRBJ2-5; 9 bases are shared with TRBD1. Germline V lookup: CDR1 SGHVT, CDR2 SQSDAQ. The J segment lost 3 bases and the V segment lost 5 bases, leaving 4 bases of the junction unmatched. This CDR3 contains 14 residues. This CDR3 is CASSPWTGEETQYF. DNA for the CDR3: TGTGCCAGCAGCCCTTGGACAGGGGAAGAGACCCAGTACTTC. The full variable domain, completed using reference TRBV7-4 and TRBJ2-5, is GAGVSQSPRYKVAKRGRDVALRCDSISGHVTLYWYRQTLGQGSEVLTYSQSDAQRDKSGRPSGRFSAERPERSVSTLKIQRTEQGDSAVYLCASSPWTGEETQYFGPGTRLLVL.

The J gene is TRBJ2-5, the V gene TRBV18; 9 nucleotides align to TRBD1. The J call may not be correct, given that the DNA end is closer to TRBJ2-7. The CDR3 is 15 amino acids. CDR1 is KGHSH, CDR2 LQKENI, per germline. DNA for the CDR3: TGTGCCAGCTCACCGGGACAGGGTAGAGTATACGAGCAGTACTTC. Translated, it gives CASSPGQGRVYEQYF.

This clone was counted between two and nine times. The chain carries TRBV5-4 and TRBJ1-6; 8 bases are shared with TRBD1. Germline-derived CDR1 and CDR2 are SGHNT and YYREEE (reference sequence). V gave up 5 bases and J gave up 4 bases; unmatched junction bases: 14. This CDR3 is built from 18 residues. The CDR3 loop is CASSWGIRGRFYNSPLHF. As DNA, the CDR3 is TGTGCCAGCAGTTGGGGCATCAGGGGGCGCTTTTATAATTCACCCCTCCACTTT. Looking up the rest from reference TRBV5-4 and TRBJ1-6 gives the full variable domain: ETGVTQSPTHLIKTRGQQVTLRCSSQSGHNTVSWYQQALGQGPQFIFQYYREEENGRGNFPPRFSGLQFPNYSSELNVNALELDDSALYLCASSWGIRGRFYNSPLHFGNGTRLTVT.

This sequence joins TRBV10-3 and TRBJ1-1; D remains ambiguous. CDR1 and CDR2 (germline): ENHRY, SYGVKD. This CDR3 has 14 amino acids. Deletions cut 6 bases from V and 3 bases from J, with 14 bases between. CDR3 in DNA: TGTGCCATCAGCCCCGGTGCTGGTTACACTGAAGCTTTCTTT. It encodes CAISPGAGYTEAFF.

The gene calls are TRBV19 and TRBJ1-4; perhaps TRBD1 as D (5 bases). The CDR3 consists of 15 residues. Germline V CDR1 and CDR2: LNHDA, SQIVND (reference sequence). Trimming took 6 bases from V and 5 from J, leaving 16 bases between them. The CDR3 DNA is TGTGCCAGTAGAAGATCCGGGACTCTAAATGAAAAACTGTTTTTT. Translated: CASRRSGTLNEKLFF.

Here the CDR3 DNA reads TGTGCCAGCAGTTACACGCGACCCGCGGGGGCGAATGAGCAGTTCTTC. Translated, it gives CASSYTRPAGANEQFF. The chain uses TRBV6-5 and TRBJ2-1; TRBD2 might be the D (7 bases). CDR3 length equals 16 residues. Germline CDR1 MNHEY, CDR2 SVGAGI. V was trimmed by 2 bases and J by 7 bases, leaving 18 bases between them.

The gene calls are TRBV2 and TRBJ2-1; unclear D gene. Trimming took 5 bases from V and 10 from J, leaving 12 bases between them. This CDR3 comprises 12 residues. Germline CDR1 and CDR2: SNHLY and FYNNEI. The CDR3 bases are TGTGCCAGCAGTACCTCCCTGACAGAGCAGTTCTTC. It translates to CASSTSLTEQFF.

The chain has TRBV5-1 and TRBJ2-7; D perhaps matches TRBD2 (5 bases). This CDR3 region has 15 residues. With 3 bases removed from V and 0 bases from J, the gap between germline ends came to 13 bases. The germline V gene has CDR1 SGHRS and CDR2 YFSETQ. CDR3 amino acids: CASSSLMGASYEQYF. The CDR3 nucleotides read TGCGCCAGCAGCTCCCTGATGGGAGCCTCCTACGAGCAGTACTTC.